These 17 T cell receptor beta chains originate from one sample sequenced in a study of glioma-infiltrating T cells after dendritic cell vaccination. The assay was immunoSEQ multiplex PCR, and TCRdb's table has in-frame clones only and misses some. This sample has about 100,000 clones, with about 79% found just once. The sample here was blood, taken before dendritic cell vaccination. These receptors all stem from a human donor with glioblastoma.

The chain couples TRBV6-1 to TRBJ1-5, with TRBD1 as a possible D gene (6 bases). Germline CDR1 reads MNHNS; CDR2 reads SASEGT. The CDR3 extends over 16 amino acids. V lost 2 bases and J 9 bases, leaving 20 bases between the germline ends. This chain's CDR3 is CASSEYGAGALWPQHF. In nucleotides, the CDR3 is TGTGCCAGCAGTGAATATGGGGCAGGGGCCCTCTGGCCCCAGCATTTT.

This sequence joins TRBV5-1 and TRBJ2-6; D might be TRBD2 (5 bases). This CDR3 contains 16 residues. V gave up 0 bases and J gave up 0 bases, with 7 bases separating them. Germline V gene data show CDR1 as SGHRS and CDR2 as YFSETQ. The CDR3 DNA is TGCGCCAGCAGCTTGGCCGGGGTCTCTGGGGCCAACGTCCTGACTTTC. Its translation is CASSLAGVSGANVLTF. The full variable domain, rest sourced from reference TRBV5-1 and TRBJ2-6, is KAGVTQTPRYLIKTRGQQVTLSCSPISGHRSVSWYQQTPGQGLQFLFEYFSETQRNKGNFPGRFSGRQFSNSRSEMNVSTLELGDSALYLCASSLAGVSGANVLTFGAGSRLTVL.

For the CDR3, the DNA is TGTGCCAGCAGTGAAGCGGCAGGGGGATTTGGTGGCTACACCTTC. Its protein is CASSEAAGGFGGYTF. V is TRBV2 and J is TRBJ1-2; 7 positions match TRBD1. The germline V gene encodes CDR1 SNHLY and CDR2 FYNNEI. The CDR3 consists of 15 residues. V shed 0 bases and J 7 bases; nucleotides not matched to a gene: 8.

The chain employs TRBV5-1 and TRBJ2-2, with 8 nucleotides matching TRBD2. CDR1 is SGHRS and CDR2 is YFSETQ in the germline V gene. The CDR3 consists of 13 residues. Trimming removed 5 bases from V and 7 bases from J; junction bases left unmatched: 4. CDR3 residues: CASRTSDVGELFF. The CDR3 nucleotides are TGCGCCAGCAGGACTAGCGATGTCGGGGAGCTGTTTTTT.

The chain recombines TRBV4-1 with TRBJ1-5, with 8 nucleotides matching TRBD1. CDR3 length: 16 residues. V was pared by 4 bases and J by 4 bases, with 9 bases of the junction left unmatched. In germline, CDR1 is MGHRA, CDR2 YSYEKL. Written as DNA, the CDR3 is TGCGCCAGCAGCCGCGGTTGGCAGGGGGCGAATCAGCCCCAGCATTTT. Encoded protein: CASSRGWQGANQPQHF.

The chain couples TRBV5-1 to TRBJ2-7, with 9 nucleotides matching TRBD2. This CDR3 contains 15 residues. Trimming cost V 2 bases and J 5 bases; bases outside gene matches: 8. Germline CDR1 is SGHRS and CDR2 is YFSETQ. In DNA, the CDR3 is TGCGCCAGCAGCTTACTGGCGGGGGGGCAAAACGAGCAGTACTTC. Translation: CASSLLAGGQNEQYF.

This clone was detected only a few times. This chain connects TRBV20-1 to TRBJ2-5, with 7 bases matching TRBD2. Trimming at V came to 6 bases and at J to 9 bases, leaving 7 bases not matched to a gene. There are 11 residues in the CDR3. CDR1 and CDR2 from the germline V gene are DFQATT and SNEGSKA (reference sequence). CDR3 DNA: TGCAGTGCCAAAGCGGGATCGCCCCAGTACTTC. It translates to CSAKAGSPQYF.

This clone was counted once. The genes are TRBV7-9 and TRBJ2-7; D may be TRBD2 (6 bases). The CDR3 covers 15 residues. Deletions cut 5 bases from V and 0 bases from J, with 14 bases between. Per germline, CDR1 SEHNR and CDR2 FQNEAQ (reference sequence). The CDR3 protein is CASSVSGLSSYEQYF. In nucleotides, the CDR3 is TGTGCCAGCAGCGTTAGCGGCCTCAGCTCCTACGAGCAGTACTTC.

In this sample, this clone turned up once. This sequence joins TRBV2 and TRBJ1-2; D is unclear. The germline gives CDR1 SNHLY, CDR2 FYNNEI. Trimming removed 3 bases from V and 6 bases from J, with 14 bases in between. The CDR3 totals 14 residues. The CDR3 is CASSDPTRFDGYTF. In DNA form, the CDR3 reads TGTGCCAGCAGTGACCCCACTCGCTTCGATGGCTACACCTTC.

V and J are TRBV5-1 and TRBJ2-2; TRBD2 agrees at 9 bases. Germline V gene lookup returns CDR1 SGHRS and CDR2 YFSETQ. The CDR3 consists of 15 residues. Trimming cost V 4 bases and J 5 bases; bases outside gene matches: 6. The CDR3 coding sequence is TGCGCCAGCAGCGTTAGCGGGAGTGGGACCGGGGAGCTGTTTTTT. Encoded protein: CASSVSGSGTGELFF.

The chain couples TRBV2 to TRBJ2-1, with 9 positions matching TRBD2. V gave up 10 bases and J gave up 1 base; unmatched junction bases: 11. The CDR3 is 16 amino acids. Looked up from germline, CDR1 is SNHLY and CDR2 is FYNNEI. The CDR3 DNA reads TGTGCCACCTTAGAGCGGGGGGTTGGTTCCTACAATGAGCAGTTCTTC. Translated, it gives CATLERGVGSYNEQFF.

The CDR3 spells CASTGGARNEQFF. The CDR3 region has the DNA TGTGCCAGCACTGGGGGGGCCCGCAATGAGCAGTTCTTC. The chain employs TRBV6-5 and TRBJ2-1; tentative D call: TRBD2 (7 bases). Trimming left V 7 bases short and J 6 bases short, with 13 bases between. This CDR3 is 13 amino acids long. CDR1 and CDR2 from the germline V gene are MNHEY and SVGAGI.

CDR3 DNA: TGTGCCAGCAGTTCAGTAGCGGGTGTCACAGATACGCAGTATTTT. Its translation: CASSSVAGVTDTQYF. The chain joins TRBV28 to TRBJ2-3; 7 nucleotides match TRBD2. The CDR3 runs to 15 residues. CDR1 MDHEN and CDR2 SYDVKM come from the germline V gene. Losses at the gene ends were 4 bases for V and 2 bases for J; bases not matched to a gene: 6.

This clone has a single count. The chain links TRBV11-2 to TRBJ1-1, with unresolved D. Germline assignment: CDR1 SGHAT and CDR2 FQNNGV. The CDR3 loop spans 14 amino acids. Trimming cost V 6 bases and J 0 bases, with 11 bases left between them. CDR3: CASSPILLNTEAFF. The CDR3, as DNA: TGTGCCAGCAGTCCAATCCTATTGAACACTGAAGCTTTCTTT.

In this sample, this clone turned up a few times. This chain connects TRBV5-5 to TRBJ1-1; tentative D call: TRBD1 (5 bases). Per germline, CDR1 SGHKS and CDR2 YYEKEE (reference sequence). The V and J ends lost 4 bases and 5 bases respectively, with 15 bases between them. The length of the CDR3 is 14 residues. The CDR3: CASSHLQGLTEAFF. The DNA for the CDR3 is TGTGCCAGCAGCCATCTCCAGGGATTAACTGAAGCTTTCTTT.

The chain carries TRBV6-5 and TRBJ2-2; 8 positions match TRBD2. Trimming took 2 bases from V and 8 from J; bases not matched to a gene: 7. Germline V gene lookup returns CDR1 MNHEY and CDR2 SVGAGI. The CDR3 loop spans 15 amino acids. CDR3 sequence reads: CASSYDGGAIGELFF. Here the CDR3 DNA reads TGTGCCAGCAGTTACGACGGGGGGGCGATTGGGGAGCTGTTTTTT.

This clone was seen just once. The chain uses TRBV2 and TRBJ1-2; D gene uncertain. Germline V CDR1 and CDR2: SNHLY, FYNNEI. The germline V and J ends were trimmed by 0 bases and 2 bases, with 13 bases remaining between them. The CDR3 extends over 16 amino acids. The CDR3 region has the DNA TGTGCCAGCAGTGAAGCTGGTGCGGGGAGGAACTATGGCTACACCTTC. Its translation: CASSEAGAGRNYGYTF. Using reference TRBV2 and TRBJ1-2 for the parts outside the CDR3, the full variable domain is EPEVTQTPSHQVTQMGQEVILRCVPISNHLYFYWYRQILGQKVEFLVSFYNNEISEKSEIFDDQFSVERPDGSNFTLKIRSTKLEDSAMYFCASSEAGAGRNYGYTFGSGTRLTVV.